This TCR beta chain was profiled in a study of PD-1 blockade in mismatch repair-deficient tumors (dated by TCRdb to about 2017). Some background on the complete study: Between September 2013 and 2016, more than 75 consecutive patients with about a dozen mismatch repair-deficient cancer types, all previously treated and progressing, were enrolled in the trial. Tumor-associated T cell clones in the peripheral blood of patients responding to PD-1 blockade were tracked using deep sequencing of TCR CDR3 regions.

In the case of this clone: Its cognate antigen has yet to be identified. Base quality data are lacking; no much larger clone is found one base away.

The paper's findings and limits, for the study overall: Tumor-resident clones, often undetectable in blood before treatment, expanded rapidly after pembrolizumab and then contracted, generally before radiologic responses.

Looking up the germline V gene (reference sequence) yields CDR1 MNHEY and CDR2 SMNVEV. The CDR3 contains 15 residues, cysteine and phenylalanine counted. Of the read, only the CDR3 DNA is kept; its 45 bases are in frame from base 1. Relative to germline, V is 5 bases shorter and J is 2 bases shorter, with 16 bases between their ends. Preparation of the library involved the immunoSEQ multiplex PCR assay. In TCRdb, the immuneACCESS table is reduced to in-frame sequences with V and J assigned. These tables do not hold every clone; where another copy was compared, an unresolved V gene accounts for under half, and the others remain unexplained. The sample yields 55,000 to 85,000 clones; more than 75% were counted once. The ten largest clones take up roughly 5% of the sample. Mismatch repair deficiency was established in every enrolled patient by polymerase chain reaction or immunohistochemistry. A few patients who responded to pembrolizumab therapy underwent TCR sequencing. The phase II trial prospectively tested pembrolizumab PD-1 blockade in advanced mismatch repair-deficient cancers regardless of tissue of origin. Peripheral blood T cell samples were serially collected before and at multiple times after PD-1 blockade was started. Blood sampling times were reported as weeks after the first pembrolizumab dose.

The sequencing used peripheral blood, collected 2 weeks after starting pembrolizumab. The TCR was taken from an adult with mismatch repair-deficient cancer. The V and J genes are TRBV27 and TRBJ2-7, with TRBD1 perhaps the D gene, on 6 matching bases. The CDR3 protein: CASSTRDTGTYEQYF. The sequence in DNA is TGTGCCAGCAGTACACGGGACACCGGAACCTACGAGCAGTACTTC.